Listed below are T cell receptor beta chains from one sample, sequenced in a study of control samples from healthy donors and cancer patients. Measured with immunoSEQ multiplex PCR; TCRdb has only the in-frame clones, and not every one. The table has around 84,000 clones, 91% seen once. Sequencing input: blood. The receptors originated from a man younger than 40 in good health. The CDR3 runs from the conserved cysteine through the conserved F or W. The order of the fields is clone size, V gene, D gene, J gene, CDR3 DNA, CDR3 protein. D genes are given only for firm matches. Clone size is stated in some rows and not others, as once, few, many or a class when expanded.

size: -; V: TRBV6-5; D: TRBD1; J: TRBJ1-6; DNA: TGTGCCAGCAACGACAGGGACTTTAGTTCACCCCTCCACTTT; CDR3: CASNDRDFSSPLHF
size: -; V: TRBV9; D: -; J: TRBJ1-5; DNA: TGTGCCAGCAGCGTAGGCCGACAGGAAGGTCAGCCCCAGCATTTT; CDR3: CASSVGRQEGQPQHF
size: -; V: TRBV18; D: -; J: TRBJ1-1; DNA: TGTGCCAGCTCACGGGACGGGGGGAGTGAAGCTTTCTTT; CDR3: CASSRDGGSEAFF
size: -; V: TRBV5-4; D: TRBD2; J: TRBJ2-1; DNA: TGTGCCAGCAGCCCATGGGTAACTAGCGGGAGGGCCAATGAGCAGTTCTTC; CDR3: CASSPWVTSGRANEQFF
size: -; V: TRBV6-5; D: -; J: TRBJ2-6; DNA: TGTGCCAGCACCCGGAAGGGTGGTGGGGCCAACGTCCTGACTTTC; CDR3: CASTRKGGGANVLTF
size: -; V: TRBV12-3/TRBV12-4; D: -; J: TRBJ2-3; DNA: TGTGCCAGCAGTCTGGGGGAGGAGCATACGCAGTATTTT; CDR3: CASSLGEEHTQYF
size: -; V: TRBV30; D: -; J: TRBJ1-6; DNA: TGTGCCTGGAGAATCGGGGGTAATATACATTCACCCCTCCACTTT; CDR3: CAWRIGGNIHSPLHF
size: -; V: TRBV2; D: -; J: TRBJ1-4; DNA: TGTGCCAGCAGTGGAGGGGTCTCTTCTAATGAAAAACTGTTTTTT; CDR3: CASSGGVSSNEKLFF
size: -; V: TRBV19; D: -; J: TRBJ2-3; DNA: TGTGCCAGTAGTATTGGCGAAGGGTTCACAGATACGCAGTATTTT; CDR3: CASSIGEGFTDTQYF
size: -; V: TRBV6-5; D: -; J: TRBJ1-1; DNA: TGTGCCAGCAGTTACAACGGGAACACTGAAGCTTTCTTT; CDR3: CASSYNGNTEAFF
size: -; V: TRBV5-1; D: -; J: TRBJ2-1; DNA: TGCGCCAGCAGCTTGAGCAGGGATTGGAATGAGCAGTTCTTC; CDR3: CASSLSRDWNEQFF
size: -; V: TRBV14; D: -; J: TRBJ1-1; DNA: TGTGCCAGCAGCCTCGACAGGAACATGAACACTGAAGCTTTCTTT; CDR3: CASSLDRNMNTEAFF
size: -; V: TRBV19; D: -; J: TRBJ1-3; DNA: TGTGCCAGTAAACCAGGGAACGGAAACACCATATATTTT; CDR3: CASKPGNGNTIYF
size: -; V: TRBV2; D: -; J: TRBJ1-2; DNA: TGTGCCAGCAGTGTTTCGGGGAGAGTCGATGGCTACACCTTC; CDR3: CASSVSGRVDGYTF
size: -; V: TRBV11-2; D: -; J: TRBJ2-5; DNA: TGTGCCAGCAGCCCGGGACAATACGATCAAGAGACCCAGTACTTC; CDR3: CASSPGQYDQETQYF
size: -; V: TRBV12-3/TRBV12-4; D: -; J: TRBJ2-2; DNA: TGTGCCAGCAGTTTTGACAGAACCGGGGAGCTGTTTTTT; CDR3: CASSFDRTGELFF
size: -; V: TRBV6-5; D: -; J: TRBJ2-7; DNA: TGTGCCAGCAGTCCTGGGAATTACGAGCAGTACTTC; CDR3: CASSPGNYEQYF
size: few; V: TRBV14; D: -; J: TRBJ1-2; DNA: TGTGCCAGCAGCCAAGTGGCAGGGTGGCTCTATGGCTACACCTTC; CDR3: CASSQVAGWLYGYTF
size: -; V: TRBV5-6; D: TRBD2; J: TRBJ2-3; DNA: TGTGCCAGCAGCTTGAAACGACTAGCGGGGGAGACAGATACGCAGTATTTT; CDR3: CASSLKRLAGETDTQYF
size: -; V: TRBV6-6; D: -; J: TRBJ2-1; DNA: TGTGCCAGCAGTTACTCGTGGGACCCCGCCAATGAGCAGTTCTTC; CDR3: CASSYSWDPANEQFF
size: -; V: TRBV11-2; D: -; J: TRBJ1-2; DNA: TGTGCCAGCAGCTTTGAGGGCAATGGCTACACCTTC; CDR3: CASSFEGNGYTF
size: -; V: TRBV2; D: TRBD1; J: TRBJ1-4; DNA: TGTGCCAGCAGTCCAGGACAGGTTAATGAAAAACTGTTTTTT; CDR3: CASSPGQVNEKLFF
size: -; V: TRBV28; D: -; J: TRBJ1-2; DNA: TGTGCCAGCAGGCCGCCCCCGGACGGATATGGCTACACCTTC; CDR3: CASRPPPDGYGYTF
size: -; V: TRBV12-3/TRBV12-4; D: TRBD1; J: TRBJ1-2; DNA: TGTGCCAGCAGTCGGACAGGTTTTGGCTACACCTTC; CDR3: CASSRTGFGYTF
size: few; V: TRBV2; D: -; J: TRBJ1-5; DNA: TGTGCCAGCAGTGGTCCCGGGTATAGCAATCAGCCCCAGCATTTT; CDR3: CASSGPGYSNQPQHF
size: -; V: TRBV6-5; D: -; J: TRBJ2-2; DNA: TGTGCCAGCAGTTCTCCAGGGGTGGGCGGGGAGCTGTTTTTT; CDR3: CASSSPGVGGELFF
size: once; V: TRBV7-2; D: -; J: TRBJ2-5; DNA: TGTGCCAGCAGCTTAGTCGGACAAGAGACCCAGTACTTC; CDR3: CASSLVGQETQYF
size: -; V: TRBV18; D: -; J: TRBJ1-6; DNA: TGTGCCAGCTCACCAGGGTTCGGGAATTCACCCCTCCACTTT; CDR3: CASSPGFGNSPLHF
size: -; V: TRBV4-3; D: -; J: TRBJ2-6; DNA: TGCGCCAGCAGGGACCCCTCTGGGGCCAACGTCCTGACTTTC; CDR3: CASRDPSGANVLTF
size: -; V: TRBV4-1; D: -; J: TRBJ2-5; DNA: TGCGCCAGCAGGCCCTCGGGGGGCTACCAAGAGACCCAGTACTTC; CDR3: CASRPSGGYQETQYF
size: -; V: TRBV4-2; D: -; J: TRBJ1-4; DNA: TGTGCCAGCAGCCAACCACAGGGTAATGAAAAACTGTTTTTT; CDR3: CASSQPQGNEKLFF
size: -; V: TRBV18; D: -; J: TRBJ1-6; DNA: TGTGCCAGCTCACCCCTAGAGGGGCGAGGTTCACCCCTCCACTTT; CDR3: CASSPLEGRGSPLHF
size: -; V: TRBV5-6; D: TRBD1; J: TRBJ2-5; DNA: TGTGCCAGCAGCCCAAGTACGGACAGGGTATCGGGAGAGACCCAGTACTTC; CDR3: CASSPSTDRVSGETQYF
size: -; V: TRBV9; D: -; J: TRBJ1-1; DNA: TGTGCCAGCAGCGCGACGGACAGTACGAACACTGAAGCTTTCTTT; CDR3: CASSATDSTNTEAFF
size: -; V: TRBV9; D: -; J: TRBJ2-7; DNA: TGTGCCAGCAGCCCCCGAGGAGGGAACGCCTACGAGCAGTACTTC; CDR3: CASSPRGGNAYEQYF
size: -; V: TRBV5-1; D: -; J: TRBJ2-5; DNA: TGCGCCAGCAGATCCGACTTCCAAGAGACCCAGTACTTC; CDR3: CASRSDFQETQYF
size: -; V: TRBV13; D: TRBD2; J: TRBJ2-1; DNA: TGTGCCAGCAGCTTAGTAGCGGGAGGGCTCCACAATGAGCAGTTCTTC; CDR3: CASSLVAGGLHNEQFF
size: -; V: TRBV7-2; D: TRBD1; J: TRBJ1-2; DNA: TGTGCCAGTGGACAGGGGGCGGAGGGCTACACCTTC; CDR3: CASGQGAEGYTF
size: -; V: TRBV5-6; D: -; J: TRBJ1-6; DNA: TGTGCCAGCAGAATAGACAGGAACTATAATTCACCCCTCCACTTT; CDR3: CASRIDRNYNSPLHF
size: -; V: TRBV2; D: TRBD1; J: TRBJ1-3; DNA: TGTGCCAGCAGCGGGACAGCGGGAAACACCATATATTTT; CDR3: CASSGTAGNTIYF
size: once; V: TRBV5-1; D: TRBD1; J: TRBJ1-2; DNA: TGCGCCAGCAGCTTCCAGGGACAGAACTATGGCTACACCTTC; CDR3: CASSFQGQNYGYTF
size: -; V: TRBV5-1; D: -; J: TRBJ2-2; DNA: TGCGCCAGCAGCTTGGACACTAACACCGGGGAGCTGTTTTTT; CDR3: CASSLDTNTGELFF
size: -; V: TRBV5-8; D: TRBD2; J: TRBJ2-7; DNA: TGTGCCAGCAGCCGGGTGGAGGGAGGGGACGAGCAGTACTTC; CDR3: CASSRVEGGDEQYF
size: -; V: TRBV2; D: -; J: TRBJ2-5; DNA: TGTGCCGGCAAGTACCAAGAGACCCAGTACTTC; CDR3: CAGKYQETQYF
size: -; V: TRBV6-6; D: -; J: TRBJ1-3; DNA: TGTGCCAGCGGGATCAGGGCTGGAAACACCATATATTTT; CDR3: CASGIRAGNTIYF
size: -; V: TRBV18; D: -; J: TRBJ2-7; DNA: TGTGCCAGCACTCGGACTGATACCTACGAGCAGTACTTC; CDR3: CASTRTDTYEQYF
size: once; V: TRBV10-3; D: -; J: TRBJ2-1; DNA: TGTGCCATCAGTGAGTCGATTGCCCTGCCCTACAATGAGCAGTTCTTC; CDR3: CAISESIALPYNEQFF